Each of the 23 T cell receptor beta chains below was sequenced from the same sample in a study of blood T cell repertoires in COVID-19. The assay was immunoSEQ multiplex PCR, and TCRdb's table has in-frame clones only and misses some. Found here are 200,000 to 250,000 clones, about 84% of them singletons; the top ten hold around 13%. Sequencing was done on a sample of peripheral blood. Receptors were obtained from a human donor in a cohort sampled during active COVID-19.

The sample holds one count of this clone. The V and J genes are TRBV7-3 and TRBJ2-7, with 7 bases matching TRBD1. The V gene end was trimmed by 11 bases and the J gene end by 0 bases; junction bases not matched to a gene: 10. CDR3 length: 14 amino acids. The germline V gene has CDR1 SGHTA and CDR2 FQGTGA. CDR3 nucleotide sequence: TGTGCCTCCGCCCGGGACAGCAGCTCCTACGAGCAGTACTTC. Translated: CASARDSSSYEQYF.

The genes are TRBV5-1 and TRBJ1-1; unclear D gene. Trimming stripped 0 bases from V and 4 bases from J, with 10 bases between. This CDR3 has 14 amino acids. Germline CDR1 SGHRS, CDR2 YFSETQ. The CDR3 DNA sequence: TGCGCCAGCAGCTTGGCTGGACTAAGCACTGAAGCTTTCTTT. Translated, it gives CASSLAGLSTEAFF.

V and J are TRBV5-5 and TRBJ2-5; TRBD1 matches 11 bases. Germline V gene sequence: CDR1 SGHKS, CDR2 YYEKEE (reference sequence). This CDR3 has 15 residues. V lost 5 bases and J lost 5; bases outside the gene matches: 8. CDR3 loop: CASRGQGEVRETQYF. As DNA, the CDR3 is TGTGCCAGCAGGGGACAGGGGGAAGTGAGGGAGACCCAGTACTTC.

This rearrangement joins TRBV19 to TRBJ1-6; weak D call: TRBD1 (5 bases). The CDR3 is 16 residues long. CDR1 is LNHDA and CDR2 is SQIVND in the germline V gene (reference sequence). V lost 5 bases to trimming and J lost 4 bases, with 15 bases between them. The CDR3: CASSVTAGFYNSPLHF. The CDR3 DNA is TGTGCCAGTAGTGTCACGGCAGGGTTTTATAATTCACCCCTCCACTTT.

The chain links TRBV11-2 to TRBJ1-1; D is perhaps TRBD1 (5 bases). The germline V gene has CDR1 SGHAT and CDR2 FQNNGV. CDR3 size: 18 residues. Trimming took off 6 bases at V and 0 bases at J, with 23 bases between the two ends. In nucleotides, the CDR3 is TGTGCCAGCAGACCGGGGCGGGGCAGCTCCCTCATGAACACTGAAGCTTTCTTT. This codes for CASRPGRGSSLMNTEAFF. The whole variable domain, filled in from reference TRBV11-2 and TRBJ1-1, reads EAGVAQSPRYKIIEKRQSVAFWCNPISGHATLYWYQQILGQGPKLLIQFQNNGVVDDSQLPKDRFSAERLKGVDSTLKIQPAKLEDSAVYLCASRPGRGSSLMNTEAFFGQGTRLTVV.

Remarks on this clone: Germline is not matched at one junction end, which may reflect a read error. V gene TRBV7-7 combines with J gene TRBJ2-2; 10 bases are a match to TRBD2. The CDR3 extends over 15 amino acids. The V gene's germline CDR1 is SSHAT and CDR2 FNYEAQ (reference sequence). The CDR3 spells CASSPSGGNTGELFF. For the CDR3, the DNA is TGTGCTAGCAGCCCTAGCGGGGGGAACACCGGGGAGCTGTTTTTT. Variable domain in full (rest from reference TRBV7-7 and TRBJ2-2): GAGVSQSPRYKVTKRGQDVTLRCDPISSHATLYWYQQALGQGPEFLTYFNYEAQPDKSGLPSDRFSAERPEGSISTLTIQRTEQRDSAMYRCASSPSGGNTGELFFGEGSRLTVL.

This rearrangement joins TRBV7-3 to TRBJ2-1, with TRBD2 matching 14 bases. V lost 5 bases and J lost 10; bases outside the gene matches: 7. Germline CDR1 and CDR2: SGHTA and FQGTGA. The CDR3 runs 15 residues. CDR3 loop: CASSLTSGGAQEQFF. In nucleotides, the CDR3 is TGTGCCAGCAGCCTGACTAGCGGGGGGGCGCAAGAGCAGTTCTTC. Full variable domain (remainder filled in from reference TRBV7-3 and TRBJ2-1): GAGVSQTPSNKVTEKGKYVELRCDPISGHTALYWYRQSLGQGPEFLIYFQGTGAADDSGLPNDRFFAVRPEGSVSTLKIQRTERGDSAVYLCASSLTSGGAQEQFFGPGTRLTVL.

The J gene is TRBJ2-5, the V gene TRBV25-1; perhaps TRBD2 as D (5 bases). This CDR3 comprises 16 residues. The germline V gene encodes CDR1 MGHDK and CDR2 SYGVNS. The germline V and J ends were trimmed by 2 bases and 0 bases, with 13 bases remaining between them. For the CDR3, the DNA is TGTGCCAGCAGTGAAGCGGGCAGAGCGTACCAAGAGACCCAGTACTTC. It translates to CASSEAGRAYQETQYF. The variable domain in full, completed from reference TRBV25-1 and TRBJ2-5, reads EADIYQTPRYLVIGTGKKITLECSQTMGHDKMYWYQQDPGMELHLIHYSYGVNSTEKGDLSSESTVSRIRTEHFPLTLESARPSHTSQYLCASSEAGRAYQETQYFGPGTRLLVL.

This chain connects TRBV5-5 to TRBJ1-5; 7 bases match TRBD1. V shed 3 bases, J shed 1 base, and the junction held 4 bases outside the gene matches. The CDR3 spans 15 residues. CDR1 and CDR2 from the germline V gene are SGHKS and YYEKEE (reference sequence). The CDR3 sequence: CASSSSGGSNQPQHF. The CDR3 nucleotides read TGTGCCAGCAGCTCTTCAGGGGGGAGCAATCAGCCCCAGCATTTT.

The chain joins TRBV9 to TRBJ2-7; 8 bases fit TRBD1. Trimming removed 4 bases from V and 0 bases from J; junction bases left unmatched: 9. The CDR3 is made up of 16 amino acids. Germline V gene data show CDR1 as SGDLS and CDR2 as YYNGEE. The CDR3 DNA is TGTGCCAGCAGCCCCCGACAGGGGTTACCCTCCTACGAGCAGTACTTC. Translating it yields CASSPRQGLPSYEQYF.

The rearrangement joins TRBV6-5 to TRBJ1-2, with D tentatively TRBD1 (6 bases). CDR1 and CDR2 (germline): MNHEY, SVGAGI. This CDR3 is built from 14 residues. Deletions cut 6 bases from V and 3 bases from J, with 14 bases between. Written as DNA, the CDR3 is TGTGCCAGCAGCTTGGTACAGGGAGACTATGGCTACACCTTC. It encodes CASSLVQGDYGYTF.

V gene TRBV10-3 combines with J gene TRBJ2-2; D might be TRBD1 (6 bases). Trimming shortened V by 10 bases and J by 0 bases, and 15 bases separated the two germline ends. The CDR3 runs 15 residues. In germline, CDR1 is ENHRY, CDR2 SYGVKD. As DNA, the CDR3 is TGTGCCACGGGCTTGGGGGCATCGAACACCGGGGAGCTGTTTTTT. This codes for CATGLGASNTGELFF.

The chain uses TRBV28 and TRBJ2-2; D is possibly TRBD2 (6 bases). Germline CDR1 MDHEN, CDR2 SYDVKM. V was shortened by 6 bases and J by 0 bases, with 17 bases between the two germline ends. CDR3 length equals 17 residues. The CDR3 is CASSGRRGSANTGELFF. Here the CDR3 DNA reads TGTGCCAGCAGCGGTCGGCGGGGTAGCGCGAACACCGGGGAGCTGTTTTTT.

This chain joins TRBV20-1 and TRBJ1-6, with 8 bases that match TRBD1. V lost 3 bases and J lost 7; bases outside the gene matches: 2. The CDR3 is 13 amino acids. From germline, CDR1 is DFQATT and CDR2 SNEGSKA (reference sequence). CDR3 residues: CSASRTGNSPLHF. CDR3 bases: TGCAGTGCTAGTAGGACAGGGAATTCACCCCTCCACTTT.

CDR3 sequence: CASSPGFNYGYTF. The CDR3 DNA sequence: TGTGCCAGCAGTCCAGGGTTCAACTATGGCTACACCTTC. The gene calls are TRBV14 and TRBJ1-2; D may be TRBD1 (5 bases). The CDR3 runs to 13 residues. Germline loops: CDR1 SGHDN, CDR2 FVKESK. V was clipped by 6 bases and J by 2 bases, with 10 bases between them.

This chain links TRBV28 with TRBJ2-7, with 9 bases lining up with TRBD2. The CDR3 runs to 17 residues. The V and J ends lost 6 bases and 0 bases, in that order; junction bases with no gene match: 12. The germline V gene has CDR1 MDHEN and CDR2 SYDVKM. The CDR3 DNA is TGTGCCAGCAGCCTGCGGCTAGCGGGACCAGCCTCCTACGAGCAGTACTTC. Its protein product is CASSLRLAGPASYEQYF.

The chain has TRBV6-2 or TRBV6-3 and TRBJ1-1; weak D call: TRBD1 (5 bases). CDR3 size: 19 residues. Germline V gene sequence: CDR1 MNHEY, CDR2 SVGEGT. V lost 6 bases and J 0 bases, leaving 26 bases between the germline ends. CDR3 region: CASSTPTTGLAGMNTEAFF. The CDR3 DNA reads as TGTGCCAGCAGCACCCCTACCACAGGCTTAGCAGGAATGAACACTGAAGCTTTCTTT.

The chain recombines TRBV6-2 or TRBV6-3 with TRBJ2-1; D possibly corresponds to TRBD1 (7 bases). Germline CDR1 and CDR2: MNHEY and SVGEGT. The length of the CDR3 is 16 residues. V lost 4 bases to trimming and J lost 0 bases, with 13 bases between them. CDR3 nucleotides: TGTGCCAGCAGTTCCCAGGGGGGTCGCTCCTACAATGAGCAGTTCTTC. This translates into CASSSQGGRSYNEQFF.

This chain connects TRBV6-5 to TRBJ2-2; unclear D gene. Germline lookup yields CDR1 MNHEY and CDR2 SVGAGI. This CDR3 spans 13 amino acids. Trimming took 6 bases from V and 5 from J, leaving 10 bases between them. The CDR3 sequence is CASSPTRTGELFF. CDR3 coding DNA: TGTGCCAGCAGCCCAACCCGGACCGGGGAGCTGTTTTTT.

This clone was seen once. The chain carries TRBV7-2 and TRBJ1-1; D remains unclear. Germline V CDR1 and CDR2: SGHTA, FQGNSA. The CDR3 covers 14 residues. The germline V and J ends were trimmed by 5 bases and 5 bases, with 15 bases remaining between them. CDR3 sequence: CASSPGRVLTEAFF. In nucleotides, the CDR3 is TGTGCCAGCAGCCCCGGCCGGGTCTTGACTGAAGCTTTCTTT.

A single count supports this clone. The V call is TRBV5-6, the J call TRBJ2-7, with 10 bases identical to TRBD1. Germline V gene data show CDR1 as SGHDT and CDR2 as YYEEEE. V dropped 2 bases and J dropped 7; count of bases not matched to a gene: 9. There are 15 residues in the CDR3. CDR3 in DNA: TGTGCCAGCAGCTTCGAGACAGGGGGCCCGGGGGAGCAGTACTTC. It is translated as CASSFETGGPGEQYF.

V is TRBV2 and J is TRBJ2-1, with 8 nucleotides matching TRBD1. The germline gives CDR1 SNHLY, CDR2 FYNNEI. The J segment lost 4 bases and the V segment lost 7 bases, leaving 9 bases of the junction unmatched. The length of the CDR3 is 15 residues. The CDR3: CASTLGQGLYNEQFF. CDR3 DNA sequence: TGTGCCAGCACCCTAGGACAGGGACTTTACAATGAGCAGTTCTTC.

V gene TRBV7-2 combines with J gene TRBJ1-2; D remains ambiguous. Germline values: CDR1 SGHTA, CDR2 FQGNSA. Trimming removed 1 base at V and 2 bases at J, with 14 bases between. The CDR3 contains 16 residues. The CDR3 sequence is CASSLGGDPGNYGYTF. The CDR3, as DNA: TGTGCCAGCAGCTTAGGAGGAGACCCGGGGAACTATGGCTACACCTTC. Full variable domain (outside the CDR3, taken from reference TRBV7-2 and TRBJ1-2): GAGVSQSPSNKVTEKGKDVELRCDPISGHTALYWYRQSLGQGLEFLIYFQGNSAPDKSGLPSDRFSAERTGGSVSTLTIQRTQQEDSAVYLCASSLGGDPGNYGYTFGSGTRLTVV.